This T cell receptor beta chain emerged from a study of blood T cell repertoires in COVID-19. Study context: Collection of acute and convalescent COVID-19 samples took place in the United States, Italy and Spain. PBMCs, B-cell-depleted T cells, or T cells were the source of the cDNA or gDNA that made up the material.

Authors' processing steps: Counts of nucleated cells, estimated from reference gene primer amplification, were obtained. Libraries were prepared by immunoSEQ multiplex PCR; TCRdb keeps only in-frame clonotypes and omits some of them. V and J calls and clone size are given by that table; D and trimming were obtained from the DNA. Of 250,000 to 400,000 clones in the sample, approximately 87% are singletons; the top ten hold 5.3%. In assigning cohorts, the study relied on participant-reported clinical history. Unmatched junction bases numbered 8, after V lost 2 bases and J lost 3 bases. Germline V lookup: CDR1 SGHDT, CDR2 YYEEEE. The CDR3 has 16 residues.

The chain has TRBV5-6 and TRBJ2-1; 7 bases align to TRBD1. This receptor was taken from a woman under 40 who had recovered from COVID-19. Sequenced: PBMCs or T cells enriched from blood (not recorded which). Here the CDR3 reads CASSFAGTAIYNEQFF. The CDR3 DNA reads as TGTGCCAGCAGCTTCGCCGGGACAGCGATCTACAATGAGCAGTTCTTC.